One and the same sample provided the 27 T cell receptor beta chains below, sequenced in a study of PD-1 blockade in classical Hodgkin lymphoma. Some clones are missing from TCRdb's copy, which holds only in-frame ones; the method was immunoSEQ multiplex PCR. The repertoire holds roughly 20,000 clones, with around 86% as singletons. Time point of the sample: newly diagnosed, previously untreated cHL patient sample. By magnetic negative selection, CD4+ T cells were purified from thawed PBMCs. The material sequenced was CD4+ T cells from blood. Receptor source: a human donor with classical Hodgkin lymphoma.

The chain has TRBV9 and TRBJ1-3; D gene unclear. V gave up 0 bases and J gave up 0 bases, with 13 bases separating them. The CDR3 runs to 17 residues. Germline-derived CDR1 and CDR2 are SGDLS and YYNGEE. CDR3 protein: CASSVARYGDSGNTIYF. For the CDR3, the DNA is TGTGCCAGCAGCGTAGCTAGGTACGGCGACTCTGGAAACACCATATATTTT.

The gene calls are TRBV12-5 and TRBJ2-4; D is uncertain. V shed 1 base and J shed 0 bases, with 16 bases lying between them. Germline CDR1 and CDR2: LGHNT and FRNRAP. CDR3 size: 18 residues. This chain's CDR3 is CASGLGPPPRPAKNIQYF. CDR3 coding DNA: TGTGCTAGTGGTTTGGGGCCCCCCCCACGGCCAGCCAAAAACATTCAGTACTTC.

The chain couples TRBV2 to TRBJ2-7; D is possibly TRBD2 (6 bases). The ends were cut back, 6 bases at V and 0 bases at J, with 12 bases in the middle. This CDR3 contains 14 residues. Germline CDR1 and CDR2: SNHLY and FYNNEI. In DNA form, the CDR3 reads TGTGCCAGCAGACGGGACTTCTCCTCCTACGAGCAGTACTTC. It encodes CASRRDFSSYEQYF.

This chain connects TRBV5-1 to TRBJ2-1; 9 bases align to TRBD2. CDR3 size: 17 residues. The V gene's germline CDR1 is SGHRS and CDR2 YFSETQ. With 3 bases clipped from V and 7 bases from J, the junction kept 14 bases outside the gene matches. Here the CDR3 DNA reads TGCGCCAGCAGCTCTTCCTCGGGTAGCGGGGGCCGGAATGAGCAGTTCTTC. This translates into CASSSSSGSGGRNEQFF.

This chain joins TRBV5-1 and TRBJ2-5; no firm D call. V gave up 4 bases and J gave up 5 bases, with 9 bases separating them. CDR1 is SGHRS, CDR2 YFSETQ, per germline. The CDR3 covers 12 residues. The CDR3 loop is CASSPGWETQYF. CDR3 DNA: TGCGCCAGCAGCCCAGGTTGGGAGACCCAGTACTTC.

The chain is built from TRBV7-2 and TRBJ2-1; 13 bases are shared with TRBD2. Germline lookup yields CDR1 SGHTA and CDR2 FQGNSA. The length of the CDR3 is 17 residues. The V and J ends lost 2 bases and 7 bases, in that order; junction bases with no gene match: 8. CDR3 residues: CASSLFGTSGNSNEQFF. CDR3 bases: TGTGCCAGCAGCTTATTTGGGACTAGCGGGAATTCGAATGAGCAGTTCTTC.

CDR3 nucleotide sequence: TGTGCCAGCAGCCCAAACGCTATCCTCACAGATACGCAGTATTTT. Translated: CASSPNAILTDTQYF. V is TRBV5-4 and J is TRBJ2-3; no clear D gene. Germline values: CDR1 SGHNT, CDR2 YYREEE (reference sequence). Trimming stripped 4 bases from V and 2 bases from J, with 14 bases between. The CDR3 is 15 amino acids.

The chain uses TRBV27 and TRBJ1-2; TRBD1 might be the D (6 bases). Germline CDR1 is MNHEY and CDR2 is SMNVEV (reference sequence). This CDR3 region has 15 residues. Trimming cost V 6 bases and J 4 bases, with 18 bases left between them. The CDR3 coding sequence is TGTGCCAGCAGCCAGAGGGGGGACGACATCTATGGCTACACCTTC. Residues: CASSQRGDDIYGYTF.

The genes are TRBV18 and TRBJ1-1; no clear D. The CDR3 runs 14 residues. V lost 0 bases to trimming and J lost 2 bases, with 7 bases between them. Germline CDR1 and CDR2: KGHSH and LQKENI. This CDR3 is CASSPPHGNTEAFF. CDR3 nucleotides: TGTGCCAGCTCACCACCGCACGGAAACACTGAAGCTTTCTTT.

The chain has TRBV5-6 and TRBJ2-6; tentative D call: TRBD2 (6 bases). The V and J ends lost 4 bases and 2 bases respectively, with 7 bases between them. The germline gives CDR1 SGHDT, CDR2 YYEEEE. This CDR3 spans 14 amino acids. In nucleotides, the CDR3 is TGTGCCAGCAGCGGGGGGACTGGGGCCAACGTCCTGACTTTC. Translating it yields CASSGGTGANVLTF. The whole variable domain, remainder taken from reference TRBV5-6 and TRBJ2-6, is DAGVTQSPTHLIKTRGQQVTLRCSPKSGHDTVSWYQQALGQGPQFIFQYYEEEERQRGNFPDRFSGHQFPNYSSELNVNALLLGDSALYLCASSGGTGANVLTFGAGSRLTVL.

The J gene is TRBJ2-1, the V gene TRBV2; 11 bases line up with TRBD2. The trim removed 2 bases at V and 9 bases at J, leaving 6 bases unmatched. This CDR3 is 15 amino acids long. Germline lookup yields CDR1 SNHLY and CDR2 FYNNEI. This CDR3 is CASSELAGGPGEQFF. CDR3 in DNA: TGTGCCAGCAGTGAATTAGCGGGAGGGCCAGGTGAGCAGTTCTTC.

The gene calls are TRBV6-5 and TRBJ2-2; 8 bases are a match to TRBD2. Germline V gene sequence: CDR1 MNHEY, CDR2 SVGAGI. The CDR3 has 12 amino acids. V trimming: 11 bases; J trimming: 1 base; junction bases outside the gene matches: 0. CDR3 in amino acids: CAAGGNTGELFF. CDR3 nucleotides: TGTGCCGCGGGGGGGAACACCGGGGAGCTGTTTTTT.

V and J are TRBV19 and TRBJ1-5, with D unresolved. V lost 8 bases and J lost 4, with 12 bases in between. CDR1 and CDR2 from the germline V gene are LNHDA and SQIVND (reference sequence). CDR3 length: 13 amino acids. This chain's CDR3 is CASAPGTNQPQHF. The CDR3 DNA is TGTGCCAGTGCGCCGGGTACGAATCAGCCCCAGCATTTT.

The rearrangement links TRBV25-1 to TRBJ2-7; 9 nucleotides align to TRBD2. This CDR3 contains 16 residues. V shed 3 bases and J 3 bases; nucleotides not matched to a gene: 9. CDR1 and CDR2 from the germline V gene are MGHDK and SYGVNS. Here the CDR3 reads CASSESRLAGYYEQYF. The CDR3 bases are TGTGCCAGCAGTGAGTCCCGGCTAGCGGGATACTACGAGCAGTACTTC.

Only a few counts were recorded for this clone. This sequence joins TRBV6-5 and TRBJ1-1, with 7 bases that match TRBD1. Germline trimming cut 5 bases from V and 9 bases from J; bases unmatched to any gene: 9. Germline CDR1 is MNHEY and CDR2 is SVGAGI. This CDR3 region has 13 residues. The CDR3 DNA reads TGTGCCAGCAGTGGCCGGGACAGCAGGAAAGCTTTCTTT. This codes for CASSGRDSRKAFF.

The rearrangement links TRBV19 to TRBJ2-7; D not resolved. Germline V gene sequence: CDR1 LNHDA, CDR2 SQIVND (reference sequence). V was trimmed by 0 bases and J by 1 base, leaving 10 bases between them. This CDR3 has 15 amino acids. CDR3 loop: CASSIDSLSSYEQYF. CDR3 DNA: TGTGCCAGTAGTATAGATTCTCTAAGTTCCTACGAGCAGTACTTC.

The V gene is TRBV5-4, the J gene TRBJ2-1; TRBD2 aligns across 8 bases. Germline V gene lookup returns CDR1 SGHNT and CDR2 YYREEE (reference sequence). Germline trimming cut 4 bases from V and 4 bases from J; bases unmatched to any gene: 19. This CDR3 has 19 residues. CDR3 region: CASSPGGGGSYLVYNEQFF. The DNA for the CDR3 is TGTGCCAGCAGCCCCGGGGGGGGCGGGAGTTATTTGGTGTACAATGAGCAGTTCTTC.

This clone was counted only a few times. The chain links TRBV10-3 to TRBJ2-7; no reliable D call. V was shortened by 9 bases and J by 3 bases, with 9 bases between the two germline ends. Per the germline V gene, CDR1 is ENHRY and CDR2 is SYGVKD. The CDR3 is 11 residues long. The CDR3 bases are TGTGCCATTGCGACCGGCTACGAGCAGTACTTC. Encoded protein: CAIATGYEQYF.

This clone occurred once. The chain links TRBV27 to TRBJ2-4; 16 nucleotides align to TRBD2. CDR1 and CDR2 (germline): MNHEY, SMNVEV (reference sequence). The CDR3 has 17 amino acids. Unmatched junction bases numbered 3, after V lost 6 bases and J lost 1 base. The chain's CDR3 is CASRGLAGGPAKNIQYF. The CDR3 DNA is TGTGCCAGCAGGGGACTAGCGGGAGGGCCGGCCAAAAACATTCAGTACTTC.

This clone was recorded a few times. The chain uses TRBV25-1 and TRBJ1-5, with no clear D. The CDR3 totals 14 residues. The V gene lost 6 bases and the J gene lost 1 base, with 10 bases spanning the gap. The germline CDR1 and CDR2 sequences are MGHDK and SYGVNS. The CDR3 spells CASRASGSNQPQHF. CDR3 bases: TGTGCCAGCAGGGCCAGCGGGAGCAATCAGCCCCAGCATTTT.

V usage is TRBV5-6 and J usage is TRBJ2-3; 7 bases match TRBD2. The CDR3 spans 13 residues. Germline CDR1 SGHDT, CDR2 YYEEEE. The trim removed 7 bases at V and 4 bases at J, leaving 6 bases unmatched. CDR3 bases: TGTGCCAGCCTTCAGGCGGGGGCAGATACGCAGTATTTT. It yields the protein CASLQAGADTQYF.

This clone was picked up one time. V is TRBV19 and J is TRBJ1-5; D gene ambiguous. Per the germline V gene, CDR1 is LNHDA and CDR2 is SQIVND (reference sequence). The CDR3 is 12 amino acids. V was shortened by 7 bases and J by 5 bases, with 9 bases between the two germline ends. CDR3 nucleotide sequence: TGTGCCAGTACCGGGAACTATCAGCCCCAGCATTTT. It codes for CASTGNYQPQHF.

The V call is TRBV4-1, the J call TRBJ2-1; 10 bases map to TRBD1. After removal of 5 bases from V and 6 bases from J, the junction contained 4 bases not matched to a gene. The CDR3 sequence is 14 residues long. Germline CDR1 MGHRA, CDR2 YSYEKL. The CDR3 bases are TGCGCCAGCAGCGTCCGGGACAGGGGCAATGAGCAGTTCTTC. Its protein is CASSVRDRGNEQFF.

The sample holds a few counts of this clone. This chain uses TRBV13 with TRBJ2-7; 11 bases line up with TRBD2. J lost 0 bases, V lost 5 bases, and 9 bases had no gene match. Germline V gene data show CDR1 as PRHDT and CDR2 as FYEKMQ (reference sequence). There are 17 residues in the CDR3. The CDR3 bases are TGTGCCAGCAGCGCCGGGACTAGCGGTCGTAGCTCCTACGAGCAGTACTTC. Its protein product is CASSAGTSGRSSYEQYF. The full variable domain, rest sourced from reference TRBV13 and TRBJ2-7, is AAGVIQSPRHLIKEKRETATLKCYPIPRHDTVYWYQQGPGQDPQFLISFYEKMQSDKGSIPDRFSAQQFSDYHSELNMSSLELGDSALYFCASSAGTSGRSSYEQYFGPGTRLTVT.

This chain links TRBV5-1 with TRBJ2-5; D call uncertain. The ends were cut back, 2 bases at V and 1 base at J, with 9 bases in the middle. This CDR3 spans 14 amino acids. Germline V gives CDR1 SGHRS, CDR2 YFSETQ. This CDR3 is CASSLSQTQETQYF. CDR3 nucleotides: TGCGCCAGCAGCTTATCACAGACCCAAGAGACCCAGTACTTC.

The V gene is TRBV28, the J gene TRBJ2-7; tentative D call: TRBD1 (6 bases). Between the trimmed V and J ends, which lost 4 bases and 3 bases, there was a span of 19 bases. The CDR3 has 16 amino acids. Germline values: CDR1 MDHEN, CDR2 SYDVKM. CDR3 bases: TGTGCCAGCAGTTCGAGTCGAACAGGGTACGGCTACGAGCAGTACTTC. Its translation is CASSSSRTGYGYEQYF.

The chain employs TRBV6-1 and TRBJ2-4, with D maybe TRBD1 (6 bases). Trimming stripped 10 bases from V and 9 bases from J, with 16 bases between. CDR1 is MNHNS and CDR2 is SASEGT in the germline V gene. CDR3 length equals 12 residues. This chain's CDR3 is CATGGDIGIQYF. The CDR3 nucleotides read TGTGCCACTGGTGGGGACATTGGCATTCAGTACTTC.